This T cell receptor (beta chain) stems from a study of CD8+ T cells in alopecia areata. Trimming removed 4 bases from V and 2 bases from J, with 14 bases in between. CDR1 and CDR2 from the germline V gene are LNHNV and YYDKDF (reference sequence). The CDR3 sequence is 15 residues long. PBMCs served as the source from which CD4+ and CD8+ T cells were sorted. The authors extracted RNA and reverse transcribed it into cDNA as the sequencing template. This table comes from immunoSEQ multiplex PCR, and its TCRdb copy is limited to in-frame clones, with some not included. The sample contains about 200,000 clones, around 50% of which appear only once. The study's findings and limits: For lesional scalp, especially alopecia totalis/universalis, clonality was higher than in normal scalp. Scalp sequencing captures resident alphabeta T cells of normal skin too. Possibly as an HLA-related effect, TCR sharing across patients appeared less clear than in mice.

As regards this clone: Its antigen is unidentified.

The source of this sequence is a human donor in good health. Sequenced material: CD8+ T cells sorted from blood. The chain joins TRBV15 to TRBJ1-1, with D unclear. The CDR3 protein is CATSTGVRVNTEAFF. The CDR3 region has the DNA TGTGCCACCAGCACTGGGGTTCGGGTTAACACTGAAGCTTTCTTT.